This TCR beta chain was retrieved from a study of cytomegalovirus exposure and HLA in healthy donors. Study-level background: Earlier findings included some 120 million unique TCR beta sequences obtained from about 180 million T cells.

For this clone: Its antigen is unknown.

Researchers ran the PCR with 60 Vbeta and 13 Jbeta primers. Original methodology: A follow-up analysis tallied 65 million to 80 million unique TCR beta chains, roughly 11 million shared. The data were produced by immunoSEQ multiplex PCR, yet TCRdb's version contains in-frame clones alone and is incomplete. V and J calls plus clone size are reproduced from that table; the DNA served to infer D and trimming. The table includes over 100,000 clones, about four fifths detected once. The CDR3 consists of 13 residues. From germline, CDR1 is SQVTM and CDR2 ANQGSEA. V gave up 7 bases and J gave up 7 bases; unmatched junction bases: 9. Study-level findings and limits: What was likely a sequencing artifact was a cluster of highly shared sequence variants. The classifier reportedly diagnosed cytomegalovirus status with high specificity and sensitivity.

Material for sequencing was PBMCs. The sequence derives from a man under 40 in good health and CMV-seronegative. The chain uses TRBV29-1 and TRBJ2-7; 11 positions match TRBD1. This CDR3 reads CSAGTGQGVEQYF. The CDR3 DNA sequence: TGCAGCGCTGGGACGGGACAGGGGGTAGAGCAGTACTTC.